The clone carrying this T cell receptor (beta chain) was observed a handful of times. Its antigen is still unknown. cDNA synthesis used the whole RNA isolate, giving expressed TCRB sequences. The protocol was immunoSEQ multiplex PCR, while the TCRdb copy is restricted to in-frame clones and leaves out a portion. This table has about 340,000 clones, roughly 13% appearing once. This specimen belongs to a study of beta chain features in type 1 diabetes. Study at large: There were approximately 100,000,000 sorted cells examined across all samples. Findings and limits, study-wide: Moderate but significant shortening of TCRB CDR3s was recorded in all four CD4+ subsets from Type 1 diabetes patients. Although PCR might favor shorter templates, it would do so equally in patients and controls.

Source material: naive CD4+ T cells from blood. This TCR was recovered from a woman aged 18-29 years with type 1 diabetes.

The CDR3 here is CASSRGSQPVHNEQFF. The CDR3, as DNA: TGTGCCAGCAGTCGAGGGTCCCAACCGGTGCACAATGAGCAGTTCTTC. The rearrangement joins TRBV28 to TRBJ2-1; possibly TRBD2 for D (5 bases). The CDR3 is 16 amino acids. Germline CDR1 is MDHEN and CDR2 is SYDVKM. V lost 5 bases and J 5 bases, leaving 19 bases between the germline ends.